This T cell receptor (beta chain) was observed in a study of human T cells and chemical hapten exposure. The study used a library that attached unique molecular identifiers to individual cDNA molecules. TCRdb recomputed calls from the RACE reads with MiXCR, one row per CDR3 protein. The table lists 350,000 to 450,000 distinct CDR3 sequences, 5% to 6.5% of them singletons. Indicated time point: pre-sensitization, week 0. Regarding treatment: therapeutic diphenylcyclopropenone sensitization with weekly scalp DPC. The receptor was derived from a woman aged 45-59 years with alopecia areata. Some clones in this sample may be carry-over from other donors' samples. Source: whole blood, taken in connection with sensitization to the hapten diphenylcyclopropenone (DPC).

CDR3 in DNA: TGTGCCAGCAGCCCCCGATGGGGGGCGAGAGAAAAACTGTTTTTT. Protein: CASSPRWGAREKLFF. J is TRBJ1-4 and V is TRBV14, with D perhaps matching TRBD1 (6 bases). CDR3 length: 15 amino acids. With 4 bases removed from V and 8 bases from J, the gap between germline ends came to 17 bases. The V gene's germline CDR1 is SGHDN and CDR2 FVKESK.